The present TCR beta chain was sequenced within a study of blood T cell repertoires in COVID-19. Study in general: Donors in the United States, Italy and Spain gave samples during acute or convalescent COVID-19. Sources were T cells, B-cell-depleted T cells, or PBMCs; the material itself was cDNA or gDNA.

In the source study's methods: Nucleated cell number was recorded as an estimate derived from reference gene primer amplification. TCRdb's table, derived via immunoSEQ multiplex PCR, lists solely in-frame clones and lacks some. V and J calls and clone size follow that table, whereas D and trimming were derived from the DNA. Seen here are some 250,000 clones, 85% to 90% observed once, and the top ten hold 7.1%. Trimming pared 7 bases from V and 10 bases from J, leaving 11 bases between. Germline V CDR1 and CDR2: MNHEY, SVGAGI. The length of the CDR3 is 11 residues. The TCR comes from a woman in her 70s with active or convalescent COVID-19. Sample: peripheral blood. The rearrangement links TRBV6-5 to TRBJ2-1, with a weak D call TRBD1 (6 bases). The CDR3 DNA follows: TGTGCCAGCACCAAGAGGGGGGAGCAGTTCTTC. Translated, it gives CASTKRGEQFF.